A single sample is the source of the 27 T cell receptor beta chains below, sequenced in a study of T cell responses to AZD1222 COVID-19 vaccine. Here immunoSEQ multiplex PCR was the method, and the copy in TCRdb shows in-frame clones only, minus some. Of some 100,000 clones in the sample, 87% were seen once. The input for sequencing was peripheral blood, taken on day 0 of AZD1222 vaccination. The source is an adult in good health.

This clone was seen a handful of times. The CDR3, as DNA: TGTGCCAGCAGCTTTGGACCGAGCAATCAGCCCCAGCATTTT. This sequence encodes CASSFGPSNQPQHF. This rearrangement joins TRBV7-9 to TRBJ1-5; D unclear. The V and J ends lost 3 bases and 1 base respectively, with 7 bases between them. CDR1 is SEHNR and CDR2 is FQNEAQ in the germline V gene (reference sequence). The CDR3 totals 14 residues.

CDR3 DNA sequence: TGTGCCAGCAGCTTAGGGTCAGGGCCTCCCCAGTACTTC. Protein sequence: CASSLGSGPPQYF. V and J are TRBV7-2 and TRBJ2-5; a possible D gene is TRBD1 (5 bases). Germline values: CDR1 SGHTA, CDR2 FQGNSA. The CDR3 spans 13 residues. Trimming took 1 base from V and 9 from J, leaving 12 bases between them.

The V and J genes are TRBV28 and TRBJ1-2, with D maybe TRBD1 (6 bases). The germline V gene encodes CDR1 MDHEN and CDR2 SYDVKM. V was shortened by 2 bases and J by 4 bases, with 11 bases between the two germline ends. The CDR3 runs 14 residues. In nucleotides, the CDR3 is TGTGCCAGCAGTTTAGGGGGCAGGGTCTATGGCTACACCTTC. This encodes CASSLGGRVYGYTF.

The V call is TRBV20-1, the J call TRBJ2-1; TRBD1 aligns across 10 bases. The CDR3 has 15 amino acids. Trimming took 5 bases from V and 9 from J; bases not matched to a gene: 13. Germline CDR1 is DFQATT and CDR2 is SNEGSKA (reference sequence). The CDR3 reads CSAGGDRGRLGEQFF. As DNA, the CDR3 is TGCAGTGCTGGTGGGGACAGGGGTCGCCTTGGTGAGCAGTTCTTC.

V is TRBV20-1 and J is TRBJ2-2; maybe TRBD2 (5 bases). In germline, CDR1 is DFQATT, CDR2 SNEGSKA (reference sequence). The CDR3 has 12 amino acids. V dropped 3 bases and J dropped 7 bases, with 9 bases sitting between them. The CDR3 DNA reads as TGCAGTGCTAGTCGGGAAATCGGGGAGCTGTTTTTT. Protein product: CSASREIGELFF.

This sequence joins TRBV7-8 and TRBJ2-7; 14 positions agree with TRBD2. V shed 5 bases and J 2 bases; nucleotides not matched to a gene: 11. The CDR3 totals 18 residues. The germline V gene has CDR1 SGHVS and CDR2 FQNEAQ. CDR3 sequence reads: CASSLWTSGRRSTYEQYF. The DNA for the CDR3 is TGTGCCAGCAGCCTATGGACTAGCGGGAGGAGATCTACCTACGAGCAGTACTTC.

This rearrangement joins TRBV7-6 to TRBJ1-1; D gene uncertain. Germline V lookup: CDR1 SGHVS, CDR2 FNYEAQ. Trimming took 3 bases from V and 0 from J, leaving 5 bases between them. CDR3 length: 13 amino acids. CDR3 DNA sequence: TGTGCCAGCAGCTTGCAGTTGAACACTGAAGCTTTCTTT. Residues: CASSLQLNTEAFF.

The chain is built from TRBV1 and TRBJ2-7; the table's D call of TRBD2 was not tested on the DNA. TRBV1 is described as a pseudogene. The CDR3 sequence is 18 residues long. The CDR3 is CTSSQEWNRAGGHHEQYF. The CDR3 nucleotides read TGCACCAGCAGCCAAGAATGGAATAGAGCGGGGGGGCACCACGAGCAGTACTTC.

This chain uses TRBV6-2 or TRBV6-3 with TRBJ2-3; 8 bases fit TRBD2. The trim removed 6 bases at V and 0 bases at J, leaving 8 bases unmatched. The CDR3 covers 16 residues. Germline loops: CDR1 MNHEY, CDR2 SVGEGT. The CDR3 nucleotides are TGTGCCAGCAGCAGAGCGGGGGCGGGGAGCACAGATACGCAGTATTTT. Translation gives CASSRAGAGSTDTQYF.

The chain carries TRBV7-3 and TRBJ2-1; 9 bases agree with TRBD2. V lost 6 bases to trimming and J lost 3 bases; unmatched junction nucleotides: 6. The CDR3 totals 15 residues. Germline CDR1 SGHTA, CDR2 FQGTGA. As DNA, the CDR3 is TGTGCCAGCAGGGAGCGGGGGGCGAACTACAATGAGCAGTTCTTC. It is translated as CASRERGANYNEQFF. Supplemented by reference TRBV7-3 and TRBJ2-1, the full variable domain reads GAGVSQTPSNKVTEKGKYVELRCDPISGHTALYWYRQSLGQGPEFLIYFQGTGAADDSGLPNDRFFAVRPEGSVSTLKIQRTERGDSAVYLCASRERGANYNEQFFGPGTRLTVL.

This clone was seen more than once but under ten times. This chain uses TRBV25-1 with TRBJ1-6; D is undetermined. This CDR3 spans 12 amino acids. Trimming took off 6 bases at V and 5 bases at J, with 5 bases between the two ends. CDR1 MGHDK and CDR2 SYGVNS come from the germline V gene. The CDR3 is CASRVNNSPLHF. CDR3 nucleotide sequence: TGTGCCAGCAGGGTTAATAATTCACCCCTCCACTTT.

The V call is TRBV28, the J call TRBJ1-6; 7 nucleotides line up with TRBD1. CDR1 and CDR2 (germline): MDHEN, SYDVKM. Germline trimming cut 4 bases from V and 7 bases from J; bases unmatched to any gene: 13. The CDR3 spans 17 residues. The CDR3 reads CASSSPGLKGANSPLHF. DNA of the CDR3: TGTGCCAGCAGTTCCCCGGGACTCAAGGGGGCGAATTCACCCCTCCACTTT.

This clone was recorded once. The chain combines TRBV6-5 with TRBJ2-7; D is perhaps TRBD2 (5 bases). With 7 bases removed from V and 3 bases from J, the gap between germline ends came to 16 bases. This CDR3 comprises 14 residues. CDR1 is MNHEY, CDR2 SVGAGI, per germline. The chain's CDR3 is CASNSGRTNYEQYF. The CDR3, as DNA: TGTGCCAGCAACAGCGGACGGACGAACTACGAGCAGTACTTC.

The V gene is TRBV7-3, the J gene TRBJ1-1; D is uncertain. Germline values: CDR1 SGHTA, CDR2 FQGTGA. The CDR3 is made up of 15 amino acids. V lost 0 bases to trimming and J lost 3 bases, with 11 bases between them. In nucleotides, the CDR3 is TGTGCCAGCAGCTTAACGGCAGGACCCCACACTGAAGCTTTCTTT. Its translation is CASSLTAGPHTEAFF.

This clone was observed a single time. V gene TRBV7-2 combines with J gene TRBJ1-1; possible D gene TRBD1, 5 bases. Trimming stripped 4 bases from V and 1 base from J, with 7 bases between. Germline-derived CDR1 and CDR2 are SGHTA and FQGNSA. This CDR3 contains 13 residues. CDR3: CASSWTTNTEAFF. DNA of the CDR3: TGTGCCAGCAGCTGGACAACGAACACTGAAGCTTTCTTT.

This clone was seen only a few times. The V gene is TRBV6-2 or TRBV6-3, the J gene TRBJ2-7; D not resolved. Germline loops: CDR1 MNHEY, CDR2 SVGEGT. V was shortened by 4 bases and J by 3 bases, with 16 bases between the two germline ends. This CDR3 contains 15 residues. The DNA for the CDR3 is TGTGCCAGCAGTTCGCGCGTAGGCCAGAACTACGAGCAGTACTTC. This encodes CASSSRVGQNYEQYF.

CDR3 protein: CAWSRDGPGYTF. The CDR3, as DNA: TGTGCCTGGTCCCGGGACGGGCCCGGCTACACCTTC. The chain recombines TRBV30 with TRBJ1-2, with a tentative D call TRBD1 (5 bases). Germline V gene sequence: CDR1 GTSNPN, CDR2 SVGIG (reference sequence). This CDR3 has 12 amino acids. Trimming removed 5 bases from V and 8 bases from J, with 15 bases in between.

This chain joins TRBV24-1 and TRBJ2-7, with a weak D call TRBD1 (7 bases). V was shortened by 6 bases and J by 1 base, with 9 bases between the two germline ends. Germline-derived CDR1 and CDR2 are KGHDR and SFDVKD. The CDR3 is 13 residues long. The CDR3: CATSQGGSYEQYF. The CDR3 bases are TGTGCCACCAGTCAGGGGGGATCCTACGAGCAGTACTTC.

This clone was detected only a few times. The chain carries TRBV13 and TRBJ2-7; tentative D call: TRBD1 (6 bases). Trimming cost V 5 bases and J 0 bases, with 14 bases left between them. Germline CDR1 and CDR2: PRHDT and FYEKMQ (reference sequence). This CDR3 has 15 residues. CDR3 loop: CASSKYRAGSYEQYF. The CDR3 DNA reads TGTGCCAGCAGCAAATACAGGGCGGGCTCCTACGAGCAGTACTTC.

The CDR3 DNA sequence: TGTGCCAGCAGACCCTGGGGAAATCAGCCCCAGCATTTT. It encodes CASRPWGNQPQHF. V gene TRBV28 combines with J gene TRBJ1-5; D not certain. Germline loops: CDR1 MDHEN, CDR2 SYDVKM. V dropped 6 bases and J dropped 4 bases, with 10 bases sitting between them. There are 13 residues in the CDR3.

The chain has TRBV6-2 or TRBV6-3 and TRBJ1-4, with a possible D match to TRBD1 (5 bases). Germline values: CDR1 MNHEY, CDR2 SVGEGT. V lost 0 bases, J lost 5 bases, and 16 bases lay in between. The CDR3 length is 17 residues. The CDR3 reads CASSYSRDGGLNEKLFF. The CDR3 DNA reads TGTGCCAGCAGTTACTCGAGGGACGGAGGCCTCAATGAAAAACTGTTTTTT.

This chain connects TRBV15 to TRBJ2-7; 7 bases line up with TRBD1. The ends lost 0 bases at V and 6 bases at J; junction bases unmatched: 5. There are 14 residues in the CDR3. Per the germline V gene, CDR1 is LNHNV and CDR2 is YYDKDF (reference sequence). The CDR3 is CATSRDRGWSEQYF. The DNA of the CDR3 is TGTGCCACCAGCAGAGACAGGGGGTGGAGCGAGCAGTACTTC. The entire variable domain, with the rest obtained from reference TRBV15 and TRBJ2-7, is as follows: DAMVIQNPRYQVTQFGKPVTLSCSQTLNHNVMYWYQQKSSQAPKLLFHYYDKDFNNEADTPDNFQSRRPNTSFCFLDIRSPGLGDTAMYLCATSRDRGWSEQYFGPGTRLTVT.

J is TRBJ2-5 and V is TRBV30, with 7 bases identical to TRBD1. This CDR3 spans 13 amino acids. The germline gives CDR1 GTSNPN, CDR2 SVGIG (reference sequence). V gave up 2 bases and J gave up 5 bases; unmatched junction bases: 5. The CDR3 DNA follows: TGTGCCTGGAGTTTAGGGGGCGTGGAGACCCAGTACTTC. Protein sequence: CAWSLGGVETQYF.

This sequence joins TRBV4-1 and TRBJ1-3; D is possibly TRBD1 (6 bases). Germline CDR1 and CDR2: MGHRA and YSYEKL. Trimming pared 2 bases from V and 4 bases from J, leaving 12 bases between. The CDR3 is made up of 15 amino acids. DNA of the CDR3: TGCGCCAGCAGCCAAACAGGGACGGGAGGAAACACCATATATTTT. As protein: CASSQTGTGGNTIYF.

CDR3 sequence (DNA): TGTGCCAGCAGCCCCCCGCGGGACAGCTATTCACCCCTCCACTTT. Its translation is CASSPPRDSYSPLHF. J is TRBJ1-6 and V is TRBV6-2 or TRBV6-3; TRBD1 matches at 7 bases. The V and J ends lost 6 bases and 8 bases, in that order; junction bases with no gene match: 10. Germline-derived CDR1 and CDR2 are MNHEY and SVGEGT. The CDR3 extends over 15 amino acids.

The chain carries TRBV4-3 and TRBJ1-1, with no clear D. The germline V gene encodes CDR1 LGHNA and CDR2 YSLEER. The V end was cut by 2 bases, the J end by 7 bases, with 11 bases between. The CDR3 covers 13 residues. CDR3 DNA sequence: TGCGCCAGCAGCCAAATATTGGAAGTTGAAGCTTTCTTT. This translates into CASSQILEVEAFF.

The chain uses TRBV30 and TRBJ1-6; D is unresolved. Trimming shortened V by 1 base and J by 4 bases, and 8 bases separated the two germline ends. This CDR3 has 14 residues. CDR1 and CDR2 (germline): GTSNPN, SVGIG (reference sequence). The CDR3, as DNA: TGTGCCTGGAGTGATAAAGGGTATAATTCACCCCTCCACTTT. It yields the protein CAWSDKGYNSPLHF. The complete variable domain, with remaining parts taken from reference TRBV30 and TRBJ1-6, reads SQTIHQWPATLVQPVGSPLSLECTVEGTSNPNLYWYRQAAGRGLQLLFYSVGIGQISSEVPQNLSASRPQDRQFILSSKKLLLSDSGFYLCAWSDKGYNSPLHFGNGTRLTVT.